This T cell receptor beta chain was sequenced for a study of beta chain features in type 1 diabetes. Expressed TCRB transcripts were sequenced because the entire RNA isolate underwent reverse transcription. Assay: immunoSEQ multiplex PCR; the TCRdb copy retains only in-frame clones and omits some. Seen here are approximately 160,000 clones, 63% observed once, and the top ten hold approximately 0.089%. Germline assignment: CDR1 SQVTM and CDR2 ANQGSEA. V lost 7 bases and J 2 bases, leaving 12 bases between the germline ends. This CDR3 spans 13 amino acids. Points on this clone: Its target is not known.

Overall study results and limits: The analysis here could not establish whether HLA type shapes TCRB rearrangement. Moderate yet significant TCRB CDR3 shortening was seen in Type 1 diabetes patients in all four CD4+ subsets. The VDJ junctions of type 1 diabetes patients carried fewer insertions and more deletions.

Sequenced input: naive CD4+ T cells from blood. The receptor was derived from a man aged 25-45 years with type 1 diabetes. The chain employs TRBV29-1 and TRBJ1-5; a weak D match, TRBD1 (5 bases). CDR3 residues: CSAQGVRNQPQHF. Written as DNA, the CDR3 is TGCAGCGCCCAGGGAGTCCGCAATCAGCCCCAGCATTTT.